These 11 T cell receptor beta chains came from one sample sequenced in a study of T cell responses to AZD1222 COVID-19 vaccine. The method was immunoSEQ multiplex PCR; TCRdb's version includes in-frame clones alone and lacks a portion of them. Of fewer than 150,000 clones in the sample, 90% to 95% were seen once. The sample consisted of peripheral blood, taken 28 days after the second AZD1222 dose. The receptors come from an adult who received the AZD1222 COVID-19 vaccine.

The chain has TRBV4-3 and TRBJ1-5; D not resolved. Germline CDR1 and CDR2: LGHNA and YSLEER. CDR3 length equals 13 residues. V lost 0 bases, J lost 6 bases, and 6 bases lay in between. CDR3 amino acids: CASSQDAGQPQHF. DNA for the CDR3: TGCGCCAGCAGCCAAGATGCTGGTCAGCCCCAGCATTTT.

The rearrangement uses TRBV24-1 and TRBJ1-5; D remains ambiguous. Trimming removed 3 bases from V and 3 bases from J, with 14 bases in between. Germline lookup yields CDR1 KGHDR and CDR2 SFDVKD. The CDR3 consists of 16 residues. CDR3 residues: CATSDRHHNPNQPQHF. In nucleotides, the CDR3 is TGTGCCACCAGTGATAGACACCATAATCCCAATCAGCCCCAGCATTTT.

For this clone: Other DNA sequences in the sample encode the same CDR3. This chain uses TRBV28 with TRBJ2-3, with D maybe TRBD1 (5 bases). Germline V lookup: CDR1 MDHEN, CDR2 SYDVKM. The V end lost 4 bases, the J end lost 2 bases, and 10 bases lay between the germline ends. The CDR3 has 14 amino acids. The CDR3 loop is CASSSPGYTDTQYF. The CDR3 DNA follows: TGTGCCAGCAGTTCGCCAGGGTACACAGATACGCAGTATTTT. Full variable domain (missing parts from reference TRBV28 and TRBJ2-3): DVKVTQSSRYLVKRTGEKVFLECVQDMDHENMFWYRQDPGLGLRLIYFSYDVKMKEKGDIPEGYSVSREKKERFSLILESASTNQTSMYLCASSSPGYTDTQYFGPGTRLTVL.

V and J are TRBV27 and TRBJ2-7; D is undetermined. Per the germline V gene, CDR1 is MNHEY and CDR2 is SMNVEV (reference sequence). The CDR3 contains 13 residues. Trimming took off 6 bases at V and 2 bases at J, with 11 bases between the two ends. CDR3 nucleotides: TGTGCCAGCAGCCCGACAATTACCTACGAGCAGTACTTC. Encoded protein: CASSPTITYEQYF.

The CDR3 sequence: CASSYGLEAFF. Here the CDR3 DNA reads TGTGCCAGCAGTTACGGACTCGAAGCTTTCTTT. The V gene is TRBV2, the J gene TRBJ1-1; no reliable D call. This CDR3 spans 11 amino acids. From germline, CDR1 is SNHLY and CDR2 FYNNEI. Trimming pared 5 bases from V and 8 bases from J, leaving 9 bases between.

This clone came up once. The chain employs TRBV30 and TRBJ2-2; tentatively, D is TRBD2 (5 bases). This CDR3 has 13 residues. Trimming stripped 2 bases from V and 4 bases from J, with 8 bases between. Germline lookup yields CDR1 GTSNPN and CDR2 SVGIG (reference sequence). The CDR3 DNA reads TGTGCCTGGAGTTTGAGGGTCACCGGGGAGCTGTTTTTT. This translates into CAWSLRVTGELFF. Together with reference TRBV30 and TRBJ2-2, the CDR3 gives the full variable domain: SQTIHQWPATLVQPVGSPLSLECTVEGTSNPNLYWYRQAAGRGLQLLFYSVGIGQISSEVPQNLSASRPQDRQFILSSKKLLLSDSGFYLCAWSLRVTGELFFGEGSRLTVL.

This chain links TRBV10-2 with TRBJ1-1; 11 bases map to TRBD1. This CDR3 comprises 14 residues. Trimming cost V 6 bases and J 3 bases; bases outside gene matches: 3. Looked up from germline, CDR1 is WSHSY and CDR2 is SAAADI. The CDR3 reads CASRMGQGDTEAFF. In nucleotides, the CDR3 is TGCGCCAGCAGAATGGGACAGGGGGACACTGAAGCTTTCTTT.

V gene TRBV7-2 combines with J gene TRBJ1-2; no definite D call. The CDR3 loop spans 14 amino acids. Trimming pared 1 base from V and 7 bases from J, leaving 13 bases between. From germline, CDR1 is SGHTA and CDR2 FQGNSA. CDR3 coding DNA: TGTGCCAGCAGCTTAGGGGTCCTGGCGGGTGGCTACACCTTC. Its translation is CASSLGVLAGGYTF.

The CDR3 DNA reads as TGTGCCTGGAGTGCGACTAGCGGGGGTTACGAGCAGTACTTC. As protein: CAWSATSGGYEQYF. The chain uses TRBV30 and TRBJ2-7; 12 positions agree with TRBD2. The V gene's germline CDR1 is GTSNPN and CDR2 SVGIG (reference sequence). Trimming took 1 base from V and 4 from J; bases not matched to a gene: 2. CDR3 length equals 14 residues.

The chain joins TRBV3-1 (or the pseudogene TRBV3-2) to TRBJ1-4; D not certain. The CDR3 covers 15 residues. V shed 0 bases and J shed 5 bases, with 10 bases lying between them. Germline CDR1 LGHDT, CDR2 YNNKEL (reference sequence). CDR3 sequence: CASSQELVDNEKLFF. The CDR3 DNA reads TGTGCCAGCAGCCAAGAACTAGTGGACAATGAAAAACTGTTTTTT.

This clone was detected once. This chain links TRBV6-6 with TRBJ2-3; 8 nucleotides line up with TRBD2. The CDR3 sequence is 17 residues long. The V gene end was trimmed by 7 bases and the J gene end by 5 bases; junction bases not matched to a gene: 17. Germline V gene data show CDR1 as MNHNY and CDR2 as SVGAGI (reference sequence). Here the CDR3 reads CASTRTGSGGARDTQYF. CDR3 DNA: TGTGCCAGCACTCGAACGGGGAGCGGGGGTGCGCGAGATACGCAGTATTTT.